The present T cell receptor (beta chain) was sequenced within a study of shared clonotypes between healthy human individuals. On sorted subsets, replicate PCRs used 150 to 250 ng DNA, or roughly 30,000 T cell genomes. Produced via immunoSEQ multiplex PCR; TCRdb's table is partial and in-frame only. This sample has around 2.5 million clones; 80% to 95% occur once, and the top ten carry 0.35% to 0.45%. There were only Caucasian adults among the donors, and all lived in Nashville, Tennessee. The V and J ends lost 1 base and 8 bases respectively, with 14 bases between them. The length of the CDR3 is 14 residues. Germline assignment: CDR1 SEHNR and CDR2 FQNEAQ (reference sequence).

The sequencing input was naive CD4+ T cells from PBMCs. Documented subset: CD45RA+ positively selected. The chain uses TRBV7-9 and TRBJ1-1; D is undetermined. This TCR was sampled from a young man in good health. Some clones in this sample may be carry-over from other donors' samples. This CDR3 is CASSLGPRSWEAFF. CDR3 DNA: TGTGCCAGCAGCTTAGGTCCAAGGTCATGGGAAGCTTTCTTT.